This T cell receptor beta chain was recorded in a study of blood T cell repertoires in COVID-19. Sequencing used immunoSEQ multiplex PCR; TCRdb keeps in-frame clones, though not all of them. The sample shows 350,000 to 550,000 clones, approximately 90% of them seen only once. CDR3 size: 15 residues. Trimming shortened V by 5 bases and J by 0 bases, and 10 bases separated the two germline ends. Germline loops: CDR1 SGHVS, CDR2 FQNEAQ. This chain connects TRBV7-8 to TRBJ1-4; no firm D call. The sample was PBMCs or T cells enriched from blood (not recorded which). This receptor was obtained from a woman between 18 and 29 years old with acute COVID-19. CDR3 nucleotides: TGTGCCAGCAGCGCGCTCCTTGCAACTAATGAAAAACTGTTTTTT. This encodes CASSALLATNEKLFF.